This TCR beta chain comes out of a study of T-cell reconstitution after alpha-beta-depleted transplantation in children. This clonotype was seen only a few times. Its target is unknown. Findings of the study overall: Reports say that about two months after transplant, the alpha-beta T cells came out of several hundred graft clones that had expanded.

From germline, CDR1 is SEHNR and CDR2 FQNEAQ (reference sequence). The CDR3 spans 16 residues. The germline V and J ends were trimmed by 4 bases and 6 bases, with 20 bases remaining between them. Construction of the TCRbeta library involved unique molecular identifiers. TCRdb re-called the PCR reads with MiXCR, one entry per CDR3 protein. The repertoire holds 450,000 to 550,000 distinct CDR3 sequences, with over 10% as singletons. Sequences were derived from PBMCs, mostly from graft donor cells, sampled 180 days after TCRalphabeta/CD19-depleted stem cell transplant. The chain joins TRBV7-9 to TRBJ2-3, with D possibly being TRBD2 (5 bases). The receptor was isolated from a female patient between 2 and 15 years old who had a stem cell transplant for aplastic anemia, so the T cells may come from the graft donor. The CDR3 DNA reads TGTGCCAGCAGCTATAAGGACTCAACAACCACGGATACGCAGTATTTT. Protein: CASSYKDSTTTDTQYF.